The entry below describes one TCR beta chain. The source of the sample is a study of shared T cell receptors in the human thymus. With 2 bases removed from V and 9 bases from J, the gap between germline ends came to 11 bases. The V gene's germline CDR1 is SGHDN and CDR2 FVKESK. The CDR3 extends over 13 amino acids. Repertoires were generated with immunoSEQ multiplex PCR, while TCRdb's copy carries only in-frame clones and drops some. The table has roughly 700,000 clones, 85% to 90% seen once. This sample was shared with a second study, whose subject was human thymus T cells.

This receptor was taken from a boy under two years old with a congenital heart defect. Sequencing was performed on thymocytes. The genes are TRBV14 and TRBJ2-1, with no clear D. CDR3: CASSQYSIREQFF. In DNA form, the CDR3 reads TGTGCCAGCAGCCAATATAGTATTCGTGAGCAGTTCTTC. Based on the CDR3 plus reference TRBV14 and TRBJ2-1, the full variable domain is EAGVTQFPSHSVIEKGQTVTLRCDPISGHDNLYWYRRVMGKEIKFLLHFVKESKQDESGMPNNRFLAERTGGTYSTLKVQPAELEDSGVYFCASSQYSIREQFFGPGTRLTVL.